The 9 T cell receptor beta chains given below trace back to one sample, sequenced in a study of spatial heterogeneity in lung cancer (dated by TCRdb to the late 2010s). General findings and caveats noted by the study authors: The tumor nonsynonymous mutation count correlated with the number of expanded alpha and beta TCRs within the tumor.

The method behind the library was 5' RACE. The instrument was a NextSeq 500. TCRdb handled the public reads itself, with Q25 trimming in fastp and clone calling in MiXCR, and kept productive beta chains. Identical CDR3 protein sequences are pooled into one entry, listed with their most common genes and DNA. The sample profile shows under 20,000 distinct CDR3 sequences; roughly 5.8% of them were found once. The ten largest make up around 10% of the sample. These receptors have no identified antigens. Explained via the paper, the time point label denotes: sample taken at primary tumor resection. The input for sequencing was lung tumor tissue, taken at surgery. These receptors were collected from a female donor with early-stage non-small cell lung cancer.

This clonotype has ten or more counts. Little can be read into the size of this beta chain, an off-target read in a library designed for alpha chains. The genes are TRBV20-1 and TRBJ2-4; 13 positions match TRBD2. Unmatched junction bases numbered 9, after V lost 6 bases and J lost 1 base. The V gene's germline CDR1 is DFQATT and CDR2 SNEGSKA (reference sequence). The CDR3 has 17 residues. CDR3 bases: TGCAGTGCCTTGAGAGGGACTAGCGGGATGGCCAAAAACATTCAGTACTTC. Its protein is CSALRGTSGMAKNIQYF.

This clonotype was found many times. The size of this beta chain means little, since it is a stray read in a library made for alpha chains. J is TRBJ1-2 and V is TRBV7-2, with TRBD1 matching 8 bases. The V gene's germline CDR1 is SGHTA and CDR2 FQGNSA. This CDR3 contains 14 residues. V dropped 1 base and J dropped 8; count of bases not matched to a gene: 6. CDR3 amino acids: CASSLDDRGSGYTF. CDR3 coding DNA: TGTGCCAGCAGCTTAGATGACAGGGGCAGCGGCTACACCTTC.

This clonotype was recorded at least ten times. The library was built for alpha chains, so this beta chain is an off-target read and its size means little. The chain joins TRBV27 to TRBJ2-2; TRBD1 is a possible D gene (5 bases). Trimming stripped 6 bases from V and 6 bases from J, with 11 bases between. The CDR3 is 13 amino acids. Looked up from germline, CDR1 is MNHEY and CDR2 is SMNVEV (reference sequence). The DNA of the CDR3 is TGTGCCAGCAGCCGACAGACACCCGGGGAGCTGTTTTTT. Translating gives CASSRQTPGELFF.

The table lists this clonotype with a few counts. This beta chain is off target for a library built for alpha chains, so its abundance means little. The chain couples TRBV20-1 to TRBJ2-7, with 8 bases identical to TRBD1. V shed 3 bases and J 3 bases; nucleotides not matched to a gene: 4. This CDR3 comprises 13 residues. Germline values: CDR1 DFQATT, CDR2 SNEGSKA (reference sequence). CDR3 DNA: TGCAGTGCTAGGAGAGACAGGGGCTACGAGCAGTACTTC. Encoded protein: CSARRDRGYEQYF.

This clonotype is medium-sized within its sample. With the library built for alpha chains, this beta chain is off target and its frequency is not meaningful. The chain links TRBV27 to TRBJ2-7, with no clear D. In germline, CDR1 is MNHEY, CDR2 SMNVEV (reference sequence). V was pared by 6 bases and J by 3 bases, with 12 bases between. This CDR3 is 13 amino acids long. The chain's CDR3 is CASSRKGSYEQYF. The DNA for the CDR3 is TGTGCCAGCAGCCGGAAAGGTAGCTACGAGCAGTACTTC.

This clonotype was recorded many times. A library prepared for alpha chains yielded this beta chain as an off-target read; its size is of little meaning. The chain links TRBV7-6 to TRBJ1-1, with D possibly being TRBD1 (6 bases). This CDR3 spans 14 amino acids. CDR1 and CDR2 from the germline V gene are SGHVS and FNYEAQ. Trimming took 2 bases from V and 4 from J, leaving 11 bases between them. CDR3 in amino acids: CASSLNGGATEAFF. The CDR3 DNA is TGTGCCAGCAGCTTAAATGGGGGGGCCACTGAAGCTTTCTTT.

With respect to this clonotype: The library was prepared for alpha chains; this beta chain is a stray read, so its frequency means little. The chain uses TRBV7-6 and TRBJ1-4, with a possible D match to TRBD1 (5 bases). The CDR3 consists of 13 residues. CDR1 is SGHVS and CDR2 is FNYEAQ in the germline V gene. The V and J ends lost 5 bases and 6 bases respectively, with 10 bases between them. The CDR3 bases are TGTGCCAGCAGCCGCGGGGGGGATGAAAAACTGTTTTTT. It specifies CASSRGGDEKLFF.

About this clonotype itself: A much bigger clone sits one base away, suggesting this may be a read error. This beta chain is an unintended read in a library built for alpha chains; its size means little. The chain's CDR3 is CASSHRSGQETQYF. As DNA, the CDR3 is TGTGCCAGCAGCCACCGCAGCGGCCAAGAGACCCAGTACTTC. The chain recombines TRBV3-1 with TRBJ2-5; D may be TRBD2 (5 bases). Germline assignment: CDR1 LGHDT and CDR2 YNNKEL (reference sequence). The CDR3 sequence is 14 residues long. Trimming took off 3 bases at V and 1 base at J, with 9 bases between the two ends.

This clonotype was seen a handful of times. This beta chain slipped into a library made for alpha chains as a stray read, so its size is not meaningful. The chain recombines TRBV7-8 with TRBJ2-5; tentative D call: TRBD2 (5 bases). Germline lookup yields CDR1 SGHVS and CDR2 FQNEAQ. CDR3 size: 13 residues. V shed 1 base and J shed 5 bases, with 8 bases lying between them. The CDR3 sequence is CASSLGTGETQYF. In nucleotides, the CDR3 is TGTGCCAGCAGCTTAGGTACGGGGGAGACCCAGTACTTC.